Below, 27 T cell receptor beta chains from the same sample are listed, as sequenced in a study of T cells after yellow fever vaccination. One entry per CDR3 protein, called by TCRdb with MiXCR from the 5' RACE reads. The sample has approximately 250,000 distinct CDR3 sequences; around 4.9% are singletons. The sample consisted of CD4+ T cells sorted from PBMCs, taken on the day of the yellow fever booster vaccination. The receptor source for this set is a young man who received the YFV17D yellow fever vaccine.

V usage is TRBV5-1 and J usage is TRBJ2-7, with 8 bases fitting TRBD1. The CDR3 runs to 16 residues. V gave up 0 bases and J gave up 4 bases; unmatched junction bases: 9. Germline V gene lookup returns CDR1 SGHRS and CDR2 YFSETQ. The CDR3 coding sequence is TGCGCCAGCAGCTTGGTCCCAGGGGGCGCGGGGTACGAGCAGTACGTC. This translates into CASSLVPGGAGYEQYV.

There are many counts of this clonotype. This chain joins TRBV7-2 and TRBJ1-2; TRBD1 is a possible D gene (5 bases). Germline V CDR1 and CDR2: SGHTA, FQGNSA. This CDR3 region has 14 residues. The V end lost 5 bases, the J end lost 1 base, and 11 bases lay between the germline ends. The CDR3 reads CASSLRDLNYGYTF. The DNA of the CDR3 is TGTGCCAGCAGCCTACGGGACCTTAACTATGGCTACACCTTC.

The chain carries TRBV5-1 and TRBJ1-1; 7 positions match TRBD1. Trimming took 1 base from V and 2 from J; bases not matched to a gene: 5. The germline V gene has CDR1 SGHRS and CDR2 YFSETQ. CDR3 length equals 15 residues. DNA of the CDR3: TGCGCCAGCAGCTTGCAGGGGGGATTTAACACTGAAGCTTTCTTT. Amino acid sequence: CASSLQGGFNTEAFF.

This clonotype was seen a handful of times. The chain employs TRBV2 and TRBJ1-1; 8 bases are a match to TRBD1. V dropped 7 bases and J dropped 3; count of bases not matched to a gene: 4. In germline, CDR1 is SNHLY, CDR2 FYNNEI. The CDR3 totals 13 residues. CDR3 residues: CASNPTGDTEAFF. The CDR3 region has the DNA TGTGCCAGCAACCCGACAGGGGACACTGAAGCTTTCTTT. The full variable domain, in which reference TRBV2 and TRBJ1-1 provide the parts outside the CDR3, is EPEVTQTPSHQVTQMGQEVILRCVPISNHLYFYWYRQILGQKVEFLVSFYNNEISEKSEIFDDQFSVERPDGSNFTLKIRSTKLEDSAMYFCASNPTGDTEAFFGQGTRLTVV.

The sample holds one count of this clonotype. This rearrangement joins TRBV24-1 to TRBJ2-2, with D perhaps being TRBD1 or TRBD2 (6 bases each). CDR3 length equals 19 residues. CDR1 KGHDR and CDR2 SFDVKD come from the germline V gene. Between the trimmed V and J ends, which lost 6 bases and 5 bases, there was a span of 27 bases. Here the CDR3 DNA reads TGTGCCACCAGTTGGGGGCCGGAGGGCAAAGGAGTGATAACCGGGGAGCTGTTTTTT. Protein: CATSWGPEGKGVITGELFF.

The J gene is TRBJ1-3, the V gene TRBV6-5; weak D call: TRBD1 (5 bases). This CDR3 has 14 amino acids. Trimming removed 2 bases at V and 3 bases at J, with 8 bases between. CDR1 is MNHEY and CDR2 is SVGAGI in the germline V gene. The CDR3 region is CASSYEGRGNTIYF. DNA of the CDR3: TGTGCCAGCAGTTACGAGGGACGTGGAAACACCATATATTTT.

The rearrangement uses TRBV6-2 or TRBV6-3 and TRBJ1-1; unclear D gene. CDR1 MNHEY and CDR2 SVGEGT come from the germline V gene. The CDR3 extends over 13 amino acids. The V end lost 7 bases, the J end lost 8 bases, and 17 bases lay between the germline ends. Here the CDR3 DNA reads TGTGCCAGCAACTACCGCCCCTACGGCGAAGCTTTCTTT. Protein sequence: CASNYRPYGEAFF.

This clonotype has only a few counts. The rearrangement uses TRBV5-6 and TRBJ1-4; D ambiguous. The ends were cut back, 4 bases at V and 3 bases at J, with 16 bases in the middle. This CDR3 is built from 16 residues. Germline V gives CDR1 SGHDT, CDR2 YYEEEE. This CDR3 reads CASSPRVRTANEKLFF. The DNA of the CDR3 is TGTGCCAGCAGCCCGAGGGTCCGGACCGCTAATGAAAAACTGTTTTTT.

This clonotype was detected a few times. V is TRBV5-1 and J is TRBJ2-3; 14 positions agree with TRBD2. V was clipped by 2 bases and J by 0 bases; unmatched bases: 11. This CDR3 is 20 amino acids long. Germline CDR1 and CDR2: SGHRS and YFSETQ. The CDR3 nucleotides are TGCGCCAGCAGCTTCATGGGACTAGCGGGGGACAAATCTAGCACAGATACGCAGTATTTT. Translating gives CASSFMGLAGDKSSTDTQYF.

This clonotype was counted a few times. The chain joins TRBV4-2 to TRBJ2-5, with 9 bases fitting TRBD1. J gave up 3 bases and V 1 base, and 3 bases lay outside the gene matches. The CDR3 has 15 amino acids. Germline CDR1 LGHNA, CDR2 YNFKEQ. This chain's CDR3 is CASSQGRDREETQYF. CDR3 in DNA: TGTGCCAGCAGCCAAGGACGGGACAGGGAAGAGACCCAGTACTTC.

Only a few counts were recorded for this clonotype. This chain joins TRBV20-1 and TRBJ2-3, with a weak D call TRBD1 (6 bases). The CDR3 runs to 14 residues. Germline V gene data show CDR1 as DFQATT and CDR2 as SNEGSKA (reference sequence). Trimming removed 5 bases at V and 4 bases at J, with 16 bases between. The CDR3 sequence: CSAFRTVPSDTQYF. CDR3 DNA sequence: TGCAGTGCTTTCCGGACAGTGCCTTCAGATACGCAGTATTTT.

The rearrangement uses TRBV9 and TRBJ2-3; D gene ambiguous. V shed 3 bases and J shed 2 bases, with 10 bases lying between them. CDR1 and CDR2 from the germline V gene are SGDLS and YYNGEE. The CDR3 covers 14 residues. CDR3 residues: CASSAITTTDTQYF. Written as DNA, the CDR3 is TGTGCCAGCAGCGCAATTACCACCACAGATACGCAGTATTTT.

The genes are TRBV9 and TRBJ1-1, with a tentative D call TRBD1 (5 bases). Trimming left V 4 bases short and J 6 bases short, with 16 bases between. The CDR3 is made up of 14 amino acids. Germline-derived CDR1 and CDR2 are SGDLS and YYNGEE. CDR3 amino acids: CASSPRGTWAEAFF. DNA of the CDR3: TGTGCCAGCAGCCCCCGCGGGACCTGGGCTGAAGCTTTCTTT.

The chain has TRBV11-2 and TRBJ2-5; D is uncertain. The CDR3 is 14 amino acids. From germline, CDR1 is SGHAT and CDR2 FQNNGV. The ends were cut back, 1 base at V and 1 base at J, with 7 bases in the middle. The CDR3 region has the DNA TGTGCCAGCAGCTTAGTGTGGACCCAAGAGACCCAGTACTTC. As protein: CASSLVWTQETQYF.

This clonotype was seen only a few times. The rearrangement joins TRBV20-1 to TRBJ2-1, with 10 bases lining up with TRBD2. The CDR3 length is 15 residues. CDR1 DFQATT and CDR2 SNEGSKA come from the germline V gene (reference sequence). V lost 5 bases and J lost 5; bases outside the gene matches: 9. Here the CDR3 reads CSAAQGTSGDNEQFF. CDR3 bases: TGCAGTGCTGCACAAGGTACTAGCGGGGACAATGAGCAGTTCTTC.

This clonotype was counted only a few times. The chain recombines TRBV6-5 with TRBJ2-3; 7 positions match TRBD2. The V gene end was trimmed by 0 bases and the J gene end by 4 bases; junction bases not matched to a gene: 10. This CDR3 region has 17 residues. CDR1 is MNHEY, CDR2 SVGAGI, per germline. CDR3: CASSYSIGSGLSDTQYF. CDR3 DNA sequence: TGTGCCAGCAGTTACTCGATCGGTAGCGGGCTGTCAGATACGCAGTATTTT.

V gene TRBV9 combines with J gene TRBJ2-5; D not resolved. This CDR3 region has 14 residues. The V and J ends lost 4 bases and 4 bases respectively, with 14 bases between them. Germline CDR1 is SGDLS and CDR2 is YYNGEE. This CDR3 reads CASSTPAGLETQYF. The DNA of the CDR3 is TGTGCCAGCAGCACCCCCGCCGGGCTAGAGACCCAGTACTTC.

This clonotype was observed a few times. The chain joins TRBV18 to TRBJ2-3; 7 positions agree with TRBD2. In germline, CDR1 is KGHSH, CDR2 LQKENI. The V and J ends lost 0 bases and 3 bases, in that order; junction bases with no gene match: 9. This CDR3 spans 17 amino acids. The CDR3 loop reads CASSPPGRVNPTDTQYF. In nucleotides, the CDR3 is TGTGCCAGCTCACCACCGGGGAGGGTCAACCCTACAGATACGCAGTATTTT.

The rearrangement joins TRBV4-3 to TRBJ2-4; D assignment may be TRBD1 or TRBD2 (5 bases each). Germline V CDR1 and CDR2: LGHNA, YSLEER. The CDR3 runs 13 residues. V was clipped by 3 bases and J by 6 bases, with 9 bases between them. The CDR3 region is CASSQGVLNIQYF. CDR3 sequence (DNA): TGCGCCAGCAGCCAGGGGGTGTTAAACATTCAGTACTTC.

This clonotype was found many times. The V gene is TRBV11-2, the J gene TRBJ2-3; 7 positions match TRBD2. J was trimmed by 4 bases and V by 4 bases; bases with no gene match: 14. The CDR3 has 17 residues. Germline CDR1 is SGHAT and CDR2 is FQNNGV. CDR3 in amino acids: CASSSTFGGRGSDTQYF. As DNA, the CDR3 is TGTGCCAGCAGCTCCACGTTTGGAGGGAGGGGATCAGATACGCAGTATTTT. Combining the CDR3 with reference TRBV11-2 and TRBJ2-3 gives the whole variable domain EAGVAQSPRYKIIEKRQSVAFWCNPISGHATLYWYQQILGQGPKLLIQFQNNGVVDDSQLPKDRFSAERLKGVDSTLKIQPAKLEDSAVYLCASSSTFGGRGSDTQYFGPGTRLTVL.

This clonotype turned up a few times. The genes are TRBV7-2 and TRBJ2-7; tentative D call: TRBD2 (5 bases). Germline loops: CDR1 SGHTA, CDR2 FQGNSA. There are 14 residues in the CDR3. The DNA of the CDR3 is TGTGCCAGCAGCCTAGCTTCCGGGAACTACGAGCAGTACGTC. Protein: CASSLASGNYEQYV.

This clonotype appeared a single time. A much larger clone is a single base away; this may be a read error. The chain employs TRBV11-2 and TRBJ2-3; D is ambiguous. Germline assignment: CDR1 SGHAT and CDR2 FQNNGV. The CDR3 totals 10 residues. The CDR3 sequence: CASSFDTLYF. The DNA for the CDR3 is TGTGCCAGCAGCTTTGATACGCTGTATTTT. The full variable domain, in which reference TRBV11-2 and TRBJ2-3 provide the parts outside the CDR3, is EAGVAQSPRYKIIEKRQSVAFWCNPISGHATLYWYQQILGQGPKLLIQFQNNGVVDDSQLPKDRFSAERLKGVDSTLKIQPAKLEDSAVYLCASSFDTLYFGPGTRLTVL.

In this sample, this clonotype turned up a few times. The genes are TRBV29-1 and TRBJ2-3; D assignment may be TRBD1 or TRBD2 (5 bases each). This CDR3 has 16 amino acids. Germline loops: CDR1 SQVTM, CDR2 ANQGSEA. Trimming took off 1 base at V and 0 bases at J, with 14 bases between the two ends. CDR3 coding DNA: TGCAGCGTTGAAGGAACGAGGGGTTCGAGCACAGATACGCAGTATTTT. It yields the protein CSVEGTRGSSTDTQYF.

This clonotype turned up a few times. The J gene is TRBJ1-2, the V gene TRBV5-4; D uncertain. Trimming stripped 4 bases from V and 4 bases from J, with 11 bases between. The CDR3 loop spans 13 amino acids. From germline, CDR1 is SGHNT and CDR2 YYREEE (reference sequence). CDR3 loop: CASSPVGTYGYTF. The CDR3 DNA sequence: TGTGCCAGCAGCCCGGTTGGAACCTATGGCTACACCTTC.

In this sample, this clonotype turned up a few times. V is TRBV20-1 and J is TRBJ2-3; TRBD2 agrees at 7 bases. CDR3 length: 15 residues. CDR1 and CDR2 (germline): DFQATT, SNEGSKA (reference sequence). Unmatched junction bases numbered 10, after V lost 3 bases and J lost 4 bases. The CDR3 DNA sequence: TGCAGTGCTAGGGGTTGGGAGGGGCCCCCAGATACGCAGTATTTT. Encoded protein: CSARGWEGPPDTQYF.

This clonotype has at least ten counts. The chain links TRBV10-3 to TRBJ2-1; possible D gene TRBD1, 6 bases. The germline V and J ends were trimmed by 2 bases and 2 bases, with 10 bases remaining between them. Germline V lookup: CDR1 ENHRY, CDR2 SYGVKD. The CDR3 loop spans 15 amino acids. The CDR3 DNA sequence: TGTGCCATCAGTGAGACCTCAGGGGCCTACAATGAGCAGTTCTTC. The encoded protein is CAISETSGAYNEQFF.

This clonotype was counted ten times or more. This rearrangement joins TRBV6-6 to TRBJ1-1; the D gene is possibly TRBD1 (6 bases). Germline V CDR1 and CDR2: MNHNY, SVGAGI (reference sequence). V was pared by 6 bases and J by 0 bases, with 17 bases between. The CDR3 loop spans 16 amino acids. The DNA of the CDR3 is TGTGCCAGCAGACCACCCCACACAGGGATGAACACTGAAGCTTTCTTT. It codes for CASRPPHTGMNTEAFF.